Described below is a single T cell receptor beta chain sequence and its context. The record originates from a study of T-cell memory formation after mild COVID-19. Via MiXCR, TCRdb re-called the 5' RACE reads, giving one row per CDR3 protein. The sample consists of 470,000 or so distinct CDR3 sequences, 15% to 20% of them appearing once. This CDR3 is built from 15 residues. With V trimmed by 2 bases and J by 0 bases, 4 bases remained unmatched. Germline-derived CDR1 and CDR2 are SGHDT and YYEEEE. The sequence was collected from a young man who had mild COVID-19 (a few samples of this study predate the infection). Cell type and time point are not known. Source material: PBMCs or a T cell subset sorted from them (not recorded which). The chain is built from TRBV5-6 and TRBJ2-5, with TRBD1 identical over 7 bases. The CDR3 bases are TGTGCCAGCAGCTTCTGGACAGGACACCAAGAGACCCAGTACTTC. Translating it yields CASSFWTGHQETQYF.